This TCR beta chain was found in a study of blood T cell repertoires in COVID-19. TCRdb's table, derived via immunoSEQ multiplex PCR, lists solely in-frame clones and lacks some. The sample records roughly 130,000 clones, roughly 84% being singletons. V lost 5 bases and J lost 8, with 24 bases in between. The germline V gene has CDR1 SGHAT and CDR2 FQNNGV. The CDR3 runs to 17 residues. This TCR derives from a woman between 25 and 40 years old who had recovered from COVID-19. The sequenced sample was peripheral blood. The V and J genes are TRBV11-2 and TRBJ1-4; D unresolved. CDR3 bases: TGTGCCAGCAGCCCCGATGAGGGAGTCTCAATTGGGGAAAAACTGTTTTTT. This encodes CASSPDEGVSIGEKLFF.